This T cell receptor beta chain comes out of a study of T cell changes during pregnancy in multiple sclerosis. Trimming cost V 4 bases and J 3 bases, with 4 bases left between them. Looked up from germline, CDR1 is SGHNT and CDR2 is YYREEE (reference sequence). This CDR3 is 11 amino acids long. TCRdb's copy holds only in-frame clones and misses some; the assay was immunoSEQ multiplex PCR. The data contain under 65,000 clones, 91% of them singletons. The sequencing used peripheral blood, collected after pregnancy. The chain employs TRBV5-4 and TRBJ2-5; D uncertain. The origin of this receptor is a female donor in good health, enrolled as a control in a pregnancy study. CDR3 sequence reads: CASSREETQYF. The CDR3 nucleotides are TGTGCCAGCAGCCGAGAAGAGACCCAGTACTTC.